The text below deals with one TCR beta chain. What it binds is not known. The entry originates in a study of shared clonotypes between healthy human individuals. Study-wide background: Each donor's CD8 memory used one plate, CD8 naive two, each CD4 subset three. Study-level findings and limits: Against clonotypes common to all four donors, non-shared ones had lower generation probabilities. Clonotype sharing across a few donors was observed for around 4.8% of naive CD4 clonotypes.

Repertoires were generated with immunoSEQ multiplex PCR, while TCRdb's copy carries only in-frame clones and drops some. The data contain about 1 million clones, under 80% of them singletons. Within Nashville, Tennessee resided all donors, each a Caucasian adult. Input material: memory CD4+ T cells sorted from blood. Subset of the sample: CD45RA-negative fraction. The clonotype originates from a man between 18 and 29 years old in good health.

The CDR3 loop reads CASSWGQGKAGELFF. The CDR3 bases are TGCGCCAGCAGCTGGGGACAGGGAAAGGCCGGGGAGCTGTTTTTT. V and J are TRBV5-1 and TRBJ2-2; 9 nucleotides agree with TRBD1. CDR1 and CDR2 (germline): SGHRS, YFSETQ. V shed 3 bases and J 6 bases; nucleotides not matched to a gene: 6. CDR3 size: 15 residues.